This TCR beta chain was observed in a study of blood T cell repertoires in COVID-19. Study-level background: Some COVID-19 samples were acute and others convalescent; all came from the United States, Italy and Spain. T cells, B-cell-depleted T cells, or PBMCs supplied cDNA or gDNA.

Original data processing: Amplification from reference gene primers served as the basis for estimated nucleated cell counts. The table came from immunoSEQ multiplex PCR; TCRdb's copy has only in-frame clones and leaves some out. Clonal size and the V and J genes are those of that table, whereas D and trimming came from the DNA. This repertoire shows 200,000 to 250,000 clones, approximately 80% found once; its top ten account for approximately 3.1%. Per the germline V gene, CDR1 is SGHTA and CDR2 is FQGNSA. This CDR3 has 15 residues. With V trimmed by 5 bases and J by 2 bases, 7 bases remained unmatched. All enrollees were about 18 to 100 years old and from about two dozen US areas.

This TCR came from a woman in her fifties or sixties who had recovered from COVID-19. The material sequenced was PBMCs or T cells enriched from blood (not recorded which). The chain combines TRBV7-2 with TRBJ2-3; 7 positions match TRBD1. Here the CDR3 reads CASSPGTAYTDTQYF. DNA for the CDR3: TGTGCCAGCAGCCCCGGGACAGCATACACAGATACGCAGTATTTT.